Listed below are T cell receptor beta chains from one sample, sequenced in a study of blood T cell repertoires in COVID-19. Some clones are missing from TCRdb's copy, which holds only in-frame ones; the method was immunoSEQ multiplex PCR. This sample has 110,000 to 150,000 clones; around four fifths occur once, and the top ten carry approximately 4.1%. What was sequenced was peripheral blood. The receptors originated from a woman aged 80 or over with acute or convalescent COVID-19. Both conserved end residues are part of each CDR3. The order of the fields is D gene, V gene, J gene, clone size, CDR3 DNA, CDR3 protein. The D gene is left open where the match is weak. Clone sizes are given selectively: once, few, many, or a class where the clone is expanded.

>.|TRBV5-1|TRBJ1-2|few
TGCGCCAGCAGCTTCGACAGCGTTAATGGCTACACCTTC
CASSFDSVNGYTF
>.|TRBV5-1|TRBJ1-1|.
TGCGCCAGCAGCGCCCGGACAGACTCAATGAACACTGAAGCTTTCTTT
CASSARTDSMNTEAFF
>TRBD1|TRBV7-3|TRBJ1-2|once
TGTGCCAGCAGCTTAAGCGGTGTCAGGGGGTCTGGCTACACCTTC
CASSLSGVRGSGYTF
>TRBD1|TRBV11-2|TRBJ2-7|.
TGTGCCAGCAGCTTAGTAGGGGGCGCAGCCTACGAGCAGTACTTC
CASSLVGGAAYEQYF
>.|TRBV5-1|TRBJ2-2|.
TGCGCCAGCAGCCTCAAGGAGGGAGAAACCGGGGAGCTGTTTTTT
CASSLKEGETGELFF
>.|TRBV21-1|TRBJ1-6|once
TGTGCCAGCAGCAAAGATAGAGTTGGGGGACAGCTGGAATCACCCCTCCACTTT
CASSKDRVGGQLESPLHF
>TRBD1|TRBV2|TRBJ1-2|.
TGTGCCAGCAGTGAAGCGGTGACAGGGCTTTTTGGCTACACCTTC
CASSEAVTGLFGYTF
>.|TRBV2|TRBJ1-1|.
TGTGCCAGCAGTGAACTTCTGTCTGAAGCTTTCTTT
CASSELLSEAFF
>TRBD1|TRBV5-1|TRBJ2-2|once
TGCGCCAGCAGCCCTTCCACGACCGGGACAGGGCCCACCGGGGAGCTGTTTTTT
CASSPSTTGTGPTGELFF
>TRBD1|TRBV30|TRBJ2-5|.
TGTGCCTGGAATACAGGGGGAGAGACCCAGTACTTC
CAWNTGGETQYF
>.|TRBV15|TRBJ2-3|once
TGTGCCACCAGCAGAGATACGGGGGGCTTTTCAACAGATACGCAGTATTTT
CATSRDTGGFSTDTQYF
>.|TRBV18|TRBJ1-6|.
TGTGCCAGCTCAAGACAGGCCGATAATTCACCCCTCCACTTT
CASSRQADNSPLHF